This T cell receptor (beta chain) was profiled in a study of vaccination and CD4 T cells after COVID-19. The J segment lost 5 bases and the V segment lost 5 bases, leaving 6 bases of the junction unmatched. Germline loops: CDR1 DFQATT, CDR2 SNEGSKA (reference sequence). This CDR3 is 13 amino acids long. Noted time point: late sampling 161 to 241 days after vaccination in a few convalescent patients. Via MiXCR, TCRdb re-called the PCR reads, giving one row per CDR3 protein. The sample records 26,000 or so distinct CDR3 sequences, approximately 48% being singletons. This clonotype occurred a few times. This clonotype was sampled from a human donor who had recovered from COVID-19. This material consisted of CD4+ T cells from blood, taken about 7 months after SARS-CoV-2 vaccination. The J gene is TRBJ1-5, the V gene TRBV20-1; 7 bases line up with TRBD1. The CDR3 reads CSALQGSDQPQHF. The CDR3 region has the DNA TGCAGTGCTTTACAGGGGTCGGATCAGCCCCAGCATTTT.